These 5 T cell receptor beta chains share one sample of origin, sequenced in a study of T cell changes during pregnancy in multiple sclerosis. Assay used: immunoSEQ multiplex PCR; TCRdb lists only in-frame clones, some missing. The repertoire includes tens of thousands of clones, 91% of them detected once, and roughly 1.3% sits in the top ten. Here the sequenced sample was peripheral blood, taken after pregnancy. The receptor source for this set is a female donor in good health, enrolled as a control in a pregnancy study.

Here the CDR3 DNA reads TGTGCCAGCAGCGACACAGGGATGGGGTCACCCCTCCACTTT. Translation: CASSDTGMGSPLHF. The rearrangement joins TRBV25-1 to TRBJ1-6, with a weak D call TRBD1 (6 bases). This CDR3 has 14 residues. Trimming cost V 6 bases and J 10 bases, with 16 bases left between them. Per the germline V gene, CDR1 is MGHDK and CDR2 is SYGVNS.

This chain connects TRBV27 to TRBJ2-7; possible D gene TRBD1, 6 bases. Per germline, CDR1 MNHEY and CDR2 SMNVEV (reference sequence). The CDR3 runs 17 residues. Trimming cost V 1 base and J 4 bases, with 20 bases left between them. The CDR3 DNA follows: TGTGCCAGCAGTTTATTTGGGGAAGGACAGAAAAATTACGAGCAGTACTTC. It codes for CASSLFGEGQKNYEQYF.

The V gene is TRBV5-6, the J gene TRBJ1-1, with D perhaps matching TRBD1 (6 bases). Germline-derived CDR1 and CDR2 are SGHDT and YYEEEE. Deletions cut 1 base from V and 7 bases from J, with 11 bases between. The CDR3 has 13 residues. For the CDR3, the DNA is TGTGCCAGCAGCTTGCAGGGGCCTGTTGAAGCTTTCTTT. Its translation is CASSLQGPVEAFF.

This sequence joins TRBV30 and TRBJ1-4; the D gene is possibly TRBD1 (5 bases). The CDR3 loop spans 14 amino acids. CDR1 and CDR2 (germline): GTSNPN, SVGIG (reference sequence). Trimming took 1 base from V and 6 from J, leaving 12 bases between them. The CDR3 region is CAWSDGGGDEKLFF. The CDR3 DNA follows: TGTGCCTGGAGTGACGGGGGGGGAGATGAAAAACTGTTTTTT.

V gene TRBV19 combines with J gene TRBJ1-1, with TRBD1 as a possible D gene (5 bases). The ends were cut back, 3 bases at V and 6 bases at J, with 14 bases in the middle. This CDR3 contains 14 residues. Germline CDR1 reads LNHDA; CDR2 reads SQIVND (reference sequence). CDR3 region: CASSIPGRAAEAFF. DNA for the CDR3: TGTGCCAGTAGTATCCCTGGCAGGGCGGCTGAAGCTTTCTTT.